These 28 T cell receptor beta chains share one sample of origin, sequenced in a study of monozygotic twins with inflammatory bowel disease. TCRdb reanalyzed the 5' RACE reads, giving one entry per CDR3 protein sequence and no DNA. This repertoire includes approximately 330,000 distinct CDR3 sequences. The sequencing sample was made of blood. The source of these receptors is a human donor with ulcerative colitis or Crohn's disease, or a healthy co-twin of an affected twin (not recorded which).

The chain is built from TRBV2 and TRBJ1-6; TCRdb's D call of TRBD1 is untestable without DNA. In germline, CDR1 is SNHLY, CDR2 FYNNEI. CDR3 length: 14 amino acids. The CDR3 spells CASSERGGNSPLHF.

This chain uses TRBV11-1 with TRBJ1-3; TCRdb's D call of TRBD1 is untestable without DNA. Germline CDR1 and CDR2: SGHAT and FQDESV (reference sequence). The CDR3 is 18 residues long. The chain's CDR3 is CASSLSWGQNPSGNTIYF.

V usage is TRBV15 and J usage is TRBJ1-2; lacking DNA, the TRBD1 call made by TCRdb goes unchecked. The CDR3 length is 14 residues. Germline CDR1 and CDR2: LNHNV and YYDKDF (reference sequence). The CDR3 reads CATSRDRDRAGYTF. The whole variable domain, filled in from reference TRBV15 and TRBJ1-2, reads DAMVIQNPRYQVTQFGKPVTLSCSQTLNHNVMYWYQQKSSQAPKLLFHYYDKDFNNEADTPDNFQSRRPNTSFCFLDIRSPGLGDTAMYLCATSRDRDRAGYTFGSGTRLTVV.

The V and J genes are TRBV7-3 and TRBJ2-3; the D gene TCRdb calls, TRBD1, cannot be checked with no DNA. This CDR3 has 15 amino acids. Per germline, CDR1 SGHTA and CDR2 FQGTGA. CDR3 region: CASSLGTGFSDTQYF.

The gene calls are TRBV18 and TRBJ1-3. CDR3 length: 16 residues. The germline gives CDR1 KGHSH, CDR2 LQKENI. CDR3 amino acids: CASSPPVQGSGNTIYF.

The chain has TRBV7-9 and TRBJ2-3; as DNA is missing, the TRBD1 call by TCRdb cannot be tested. CDR3 size: 14 residues. CDR1 and CDR2 from the germline V gene are SEHNR and FQNEAQ (reference sequence). The CDR3 region is CASRRDSHTDTQYF.

The chain is built from TRBV5-1 and TRBJ2-5; no DNA is available, so the TRBD2 call from TCRdb remains unchecked. This CDR3 comprises 16 residues. Germline values: CDR1 SGHRS, CDR2 YFSETQ. The CDR3 here is CASSSLLAGETETQYF. The full variable domain, with the rest looked up from reference TRBV5-1 and TRBJ2-5, is KAGVTQTPRYLIKTRGQQVTLSCSPISGHRSVSWYQQTPGQGLQFLFEYFSETQRNKGNFPGRFSGRQFSNSRSEMNVSTLELGDSALYLCASSSLLAGETETQYFGPGTRLLVL.

V usage is TRBV12-3 or TRBV12-4 and J usage is TRBJ2-1; without DNA, the TCRdb call of TRBD2 cannot be checked. The CDR3 is 12 amino acids. The CDR3 sequence: CAIGTSGNEQFF.

V is TRBV28 and J is TRBJ1-6; lacking DNA, the TRBD1 call made by TCRdb goes unchecked. This CDR3 contains 19 residues. Germline V lookup: CDR1 MDHEN, CDR2 SYDVKM. The CDR3 region is CASSFPGPVRGALNSPLHF.

The V and J genes are TRBV7-9 and TRBJ2-3. The germline CDR1 and CDR2 sequences are SEHNR and FQNEAQ (reference sequence). The CDR3 sequence is 14 residues long. The CDR3 loop reads CASNKRFSTDTQYF.

The chain uses TRBV6-2 or TRBV6-3 and TRBJ1-1; TCRdb reports TRBD1, a call that lacks DNA to check it against. Germline values: CDR1 MNHEY, CDR2 SVGEGT. This CDR3 comprises 15 residues. The CDR3 sequence: CASSYYGTGGMKAFF.

The genes are TRBV12-3 or TRBV12-4 and TRBJ1-3. CDR3 size: 15 residues. The CDR3 loop is CASRVTQRAGNTIYF.

This chain connects TRBV7-2 to TRBJ1-4. The CDR3 extends over 14 amino acids. The germline V gene has CDR1 SGHTA and CDR2 FQGNSA. The CDR3 loop reads CASSSRQHGEKLFF.

This chain links TRBV5-5 with TRBJ1-1; TCRdb's assignment of TRBD1 cannot be checked, as there is no DNA. There are 14 residues in the CDR3. Germline V CDR1 and CDR2: SGHKS, YYEKEE (reference sequence). The CDR3 region is CASSLGDVWTEAFF.

The chain combines TRBV28 with TRBJ1-2; the TRBD1 assignment by TCRdb is unverifiable without DNA. The CDR3 has 15 residues. Germline V gene data show CDR1 as MDHEN and CDR2 as SYDVKM. The chain's CDR3 is CASRQGAFGEYGYTF.

The chain carries TRBV20-1 and TRBJ2-3; TCRdb picks TRBD2, but there is no DNA to check that call. Germline-derived CDR1 and CDR2 are DFQATT and SNEGSKA (reference sequence). The CDR3 totals 15 residues. CDR3 in amino acids: CSAWSTSGDTDTQYF.

The chain links TRBV11-1 to TRBJ2-7; checking the TCRdb D call of TRBD2 is not possible without DNA. From germline, CDR1 is SGHAT and CDR2 FQDESV (reference sequence). The CDR3 totals 14 residues. CDR3 in amino acids: CASSSGLAVYEQYF.

This sequence joins TRBV6-1 and TRBJ1-6; TCRdb's D gene call, TRBD1, goes unchecked for lack of DNA. Germline assignment: CDR1 MNHNS and CDR2 SASEGT. The length of the CDR3 is 14 residues. The CDR3 sequence is CASSPAGSSSPLHF.

The chain joins TRBV27 to TRBJ1-1; absent DNA, TCRdb's TRBD1 call cannot be checked. This CDR3 contains 16 residues. CDR1 and CDR2 (germline): MNHEY, SMNVEV (reference sequence). The chain's CDR3 is CASSPLLTGLNTEAFF.

The chain has TRBV5-1 and TRBJ1-1. CDR1 is SGHRS, CDR2 YFSETQ, per germline. CDR3 length: 13 amino acids. This chain's CDR3 is CASSPAGQPEAFF.

The chain joins TRBV7-8 to TRBJ2-3; the TRBD1 assignment by TCRdb is unverifiable without DNA. CDR3 length equals 17 residues. Germline assignment: CDR1 SGHVS and CDR2 FQNEAQ. This chain's CDR3 is CASSRIQGASGTDTQYF.

The chain carries TRBV19 and TRBJ2-1; the TRBD2 assignment by TCRdb is unverifiable without DNA. The CDR3 is 14 residues long. Per the germline V gene, CDR1 is LNHDA and CDR2 is SQIVND (reference sequence). This CDR3 reads CASIPGPEPNEQFF.

The chain is built from TRBV5-1 and TRBJ2-3. CDR3 length equals 14 residues. The germline V gene encodes CDR1 SGHRS and CDR2 YFSETQ. The CDR3 protein is CASSFGERTDTQYF.

The J gene is TRBJ2-5, the V gene TRBV5-4; TCRdb proposes TRBD2, but this gene call is untestable without DNA. The CDR3 has 15 amino acids. Germline V lookup: CDR1 SGHNT, CDR2 YYREEE (reference sequence). The CDR3 spells CASSLGSLASKTQYF.

V is TRBV5-1 and J is TRBJ1-2; TCRdb's D call of TRBD1 is untestable without DNA. This CDR3 is built from 14 residues. Germline V gene lookup returns CDR1 SGHRS and CDR2 YFSETQ. The CDR3 loop is CASSLEGRGDGYTF.

The V gene is TRBV9, the J gene TRBJ1-4; TCRdb gives TRBD1 as the D gene, but with no DNA this cannot be confirmed. The CDR3 consists of 16 residues. Germline CDR1 is SGDLS and CDR2 is YYNGEE. The CDR3: CASSVSGATTNEKLFF.

V usage is TRBV5-6 and J usage is TRBJ2-1; TCRdb selects TRBD1, and the lack of DNA leaves this call unchecked. CDR3 length: 16 residues. Germline V gives CDR1 SGHDT, CDR2 YYEEEE. The CDR3 loop reads CASSLASRGPYNEQFF.

The chain couples TRBV2 to TRBJ1-1; lacking DNA, the TRBD1 call made by TCRdb goes unchecked. Germline V gene lookup returns CDR1 SNHLY and CDR2 FYNNEI. This CDR3 is 12 amino acids long. CDR3: CASRKRQGEAFF.